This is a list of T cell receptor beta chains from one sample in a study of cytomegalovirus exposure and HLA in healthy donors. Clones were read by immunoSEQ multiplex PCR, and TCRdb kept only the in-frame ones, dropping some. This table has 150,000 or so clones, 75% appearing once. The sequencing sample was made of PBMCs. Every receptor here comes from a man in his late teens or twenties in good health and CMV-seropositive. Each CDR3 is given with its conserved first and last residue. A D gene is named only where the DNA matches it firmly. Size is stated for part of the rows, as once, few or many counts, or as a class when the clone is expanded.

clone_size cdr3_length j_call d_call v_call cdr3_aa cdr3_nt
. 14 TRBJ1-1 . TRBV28 CASSASRRTTEAFF TGTGCCAGCAGTGCGAGCCGACGGACAACTGAAGCTTTCTTT
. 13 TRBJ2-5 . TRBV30 CAWSRGSQETQYF TGTGCCTGGAGTAGGGGATCACAAGAGACCCAGTACTTC
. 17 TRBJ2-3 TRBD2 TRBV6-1 CASSELGASGSPDTQYF TGTGCCAGCAGTGAACTGGGTGCTAGCGGGAGTCCCGATACGCAGTATTTT
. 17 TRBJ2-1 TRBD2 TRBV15 CATSKVNRAGGGNEQFF TGTGCCACCAGCAAAGTAAATAGAGCGGGAGGGGGAAATGAGCAGTTCTTC
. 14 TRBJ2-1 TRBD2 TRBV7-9 CASSLGLANNEQFF TGTGCCAGCAGCTTGGGACTAGCGAACAATGAGCAGTTCTTC
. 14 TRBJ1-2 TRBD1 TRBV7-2 CASSLKGGAYGYTF TGTGCCAGCAGCTTAAAAGGGGGCGCTTATGGCTACACCTTC
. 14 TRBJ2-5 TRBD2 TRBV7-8 CASSPGTSGGTQYF TGTGCCAGCAGCCCGGGGACTAGCGGAGGTACCCAGTACTTC
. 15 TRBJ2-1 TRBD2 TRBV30 CAWSVRGRGTHEQFF TGTGCCTGGAGTGTACGAGGGAGGGGTACCCATGAGCAGTTCTTC
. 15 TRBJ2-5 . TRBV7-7 CASSLGLEGKETQYF TGTGCTAGCAGCTTAGGGTTGGAGGGGAAAGAGACCCAGTACTTC
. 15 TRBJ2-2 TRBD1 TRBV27 CASSSDRANTGELFF TGTGCCAGCAGTTCCGACAGGGCCAACACCGGGGAGCTGTTTTTT
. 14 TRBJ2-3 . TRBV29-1 CSVAGVAATDTQYF TGCAGCGTTGCCGGGGTTGCGGCCACAGATACGCAGTATTTT
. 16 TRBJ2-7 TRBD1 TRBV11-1 CASSHPLAGGSYEQYF TGTGCCAGCAGCCACCCACTGGCAGGGGGCTCCTACGAGCAGTACTTC
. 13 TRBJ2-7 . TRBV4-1 CASSQGLEYEQYF TGCGCCAGCAGCCAAGGACTAGAATACGAGCAGTACTTC
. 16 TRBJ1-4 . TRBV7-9 CASSFTPGRGDEKLFF TGTGCCAGCAGCTTCACCCCGGGGAGGGGAGATGAAAAACTGTTTTTT
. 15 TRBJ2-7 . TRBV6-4 CASRYRVSRSYEQYF TGTGCCAGCAGGTACAGGGTCTCCCGATCCTACGAGCAGTACTTC
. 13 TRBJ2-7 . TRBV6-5 CASSSGGRNEQYF TGTGCCAGCAGTTCCGGGGGTAGAAACGAGCAGTACTTC
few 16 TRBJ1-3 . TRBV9 CASSVATGPSGNTIYF TGTGCCAGCAGCGTAGCTACAGGCCCCTCTGGAAACACCATATATTTT
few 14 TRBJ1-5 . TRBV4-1 CASSLSAEDQPQHF TGCGCCAGCAGCCTCAGTGCGGAGGATCAGCCCCAGCATTTT
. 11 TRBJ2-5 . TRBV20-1 CSAEVQETQYF TGCAGTGCTGAGGTCCAAGAGACCCAGTACTTC
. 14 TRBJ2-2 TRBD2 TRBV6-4 CASSASGSTGELFF TGTGCCAGCAGTGCTAGCGGGAGCACCGGGGAGCTGTTTTTT
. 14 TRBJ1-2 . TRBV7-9 CASSLANGGSPYHF TGTGCCAGCAGCTTAGCGAATGGGGGGTCCCCCTACCACTTC
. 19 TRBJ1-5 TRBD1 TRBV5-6 CASSLGWDRGFLDNQPQHF TGTGCCAGCAGCTTGGGATGGGACAGGGGCTTTCTGGACAATCAGCCCCAGCATTTT
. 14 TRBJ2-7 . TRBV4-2 CASSLVKGDNEQYF TGTGCCAGCAGCTTGGTGAAGGGGGACAACGAGCAGTACTTC
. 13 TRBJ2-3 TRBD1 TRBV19 CATRDRSTDTQYF TGTGCCACCCGGGACAGAAGCACAGATACGCAGTATTTT
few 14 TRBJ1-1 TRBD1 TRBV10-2 CASSETGGRVEAFF TGCGCCAGCAGTGAGACAGGGGGGCGGGTTGAAGCTTTCTTT
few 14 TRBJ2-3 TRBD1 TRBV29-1 CSVEGQGYTDTQYF TGCAGCGTTGAGGGACAGGGCTACACAGATACGCAGTATTTT